This T cell receptor (beta chain) was recorded in a study of T cells in Graves' hyperthyroidism and ophthalmopathy. Turning to the study itself: Blood was drawn when the patient was first diagnosed and still untreated.

General study findings and limits: Also found in blood were most expanded thyroid clonotypes above 0.001.

If no ophthalmopathy progression occurred within 18 months, Graves' hyperthyroidism was stable. Diagnosing involved the use of clinical symptoms, serum thyroxine and TRAb, thyroid ultrasound and orbital computed tomography. The TCR beta CDR3 regions underwent amplification using RNA transcripts as the source. HTBI primers were the set used in a first-round RT-PCR of the TCR CDR3. MiXCR, run by TCRdb on the multiplex PCR reads, gives a single entry per CDR3 protein. Among under 650,000 distinct CDR3 sequences listed, 15% to 20% were seen once. The V end was cut by 0 bases, the J end by 4 bases, with 9 bases between. CDR3 length equals 13 residues. Germline V gene sequence: CDR1 DFQATT, CDR2 SNEGSKA (reference sequence). Points on this clonotype: Its target is unknown.

This clonotype originated in a woman in her twenties or thirties with Graves' hyperthyroidism. The specimen sequenced was blood. The chain has TRBV20-1 and TRBJ1-2, with D uncertain. Written as DNA, the CDR3 is TGCAGTGCTAGAGATCAGCCGATCTATGGCTACACCTTC. As protein: CSARDQPIYGYTF.